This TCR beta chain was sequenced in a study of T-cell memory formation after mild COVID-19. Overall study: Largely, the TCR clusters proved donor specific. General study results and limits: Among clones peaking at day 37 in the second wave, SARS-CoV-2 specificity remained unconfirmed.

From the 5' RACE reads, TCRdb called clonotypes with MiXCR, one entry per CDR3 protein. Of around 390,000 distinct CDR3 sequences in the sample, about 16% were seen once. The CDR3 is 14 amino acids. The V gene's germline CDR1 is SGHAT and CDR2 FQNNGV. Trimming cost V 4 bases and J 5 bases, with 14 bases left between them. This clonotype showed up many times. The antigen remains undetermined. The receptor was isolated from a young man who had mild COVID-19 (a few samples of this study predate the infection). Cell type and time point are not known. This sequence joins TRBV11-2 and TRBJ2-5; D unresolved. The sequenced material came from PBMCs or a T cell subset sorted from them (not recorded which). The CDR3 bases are TGTGCCAGCAGCTCCAGGCAAACTGAGGAGACCCAGTACTTC. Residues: CASSSRQTEETQYF.